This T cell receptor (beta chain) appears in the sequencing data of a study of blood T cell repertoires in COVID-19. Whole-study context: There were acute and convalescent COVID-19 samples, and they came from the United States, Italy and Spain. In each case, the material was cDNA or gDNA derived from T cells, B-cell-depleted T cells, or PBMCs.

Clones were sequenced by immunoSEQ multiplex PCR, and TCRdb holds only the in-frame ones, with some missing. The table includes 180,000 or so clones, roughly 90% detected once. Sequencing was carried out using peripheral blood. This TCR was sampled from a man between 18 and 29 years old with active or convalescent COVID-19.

This chain's CDR3 is CASRTQQSSYEQYF. In nucleotides, the CDR3 is TGCGCCAGCCGCACCCAACAGAGCTCCTACGAGCAGTACTTC. J is TRBJ2-7 and V is TRBV5-1; D is uncertain. Germline V CDR1 and CDR2: SGHRS, YFSETQ. The CDR3 extends over 14 amino acids. V lost 7 bases and J lost 0, with 14 bases in between.